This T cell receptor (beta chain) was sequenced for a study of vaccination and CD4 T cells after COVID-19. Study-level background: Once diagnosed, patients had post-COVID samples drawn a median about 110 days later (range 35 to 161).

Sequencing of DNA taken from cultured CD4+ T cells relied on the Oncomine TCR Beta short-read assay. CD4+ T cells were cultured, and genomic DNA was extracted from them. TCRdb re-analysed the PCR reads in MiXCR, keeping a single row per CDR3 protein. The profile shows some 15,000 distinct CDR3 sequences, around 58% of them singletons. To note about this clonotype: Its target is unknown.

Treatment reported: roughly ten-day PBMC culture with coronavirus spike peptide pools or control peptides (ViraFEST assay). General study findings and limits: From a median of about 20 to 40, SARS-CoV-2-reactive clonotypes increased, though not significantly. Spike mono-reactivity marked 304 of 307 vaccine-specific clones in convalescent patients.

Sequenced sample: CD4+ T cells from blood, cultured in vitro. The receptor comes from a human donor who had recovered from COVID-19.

CDR3 region: CASSRKYSTAPQPQHF. In DNA form, the CDR3 reads TGTGCCAGCAGCCGAAAGTACTCGACAGCCCCTCAGCCCCAGCATTTT. The chain couples TRBV5-6 to TRBJ1-5; D is possibly TRBD1 (5 bases). Germline CDR1 and CDR2: SGHDT and YYEEEE. This CDR3 has 16 amino acids. The V and J ends lost 4 bases and 6 bases respectively, with 20 bases between them.